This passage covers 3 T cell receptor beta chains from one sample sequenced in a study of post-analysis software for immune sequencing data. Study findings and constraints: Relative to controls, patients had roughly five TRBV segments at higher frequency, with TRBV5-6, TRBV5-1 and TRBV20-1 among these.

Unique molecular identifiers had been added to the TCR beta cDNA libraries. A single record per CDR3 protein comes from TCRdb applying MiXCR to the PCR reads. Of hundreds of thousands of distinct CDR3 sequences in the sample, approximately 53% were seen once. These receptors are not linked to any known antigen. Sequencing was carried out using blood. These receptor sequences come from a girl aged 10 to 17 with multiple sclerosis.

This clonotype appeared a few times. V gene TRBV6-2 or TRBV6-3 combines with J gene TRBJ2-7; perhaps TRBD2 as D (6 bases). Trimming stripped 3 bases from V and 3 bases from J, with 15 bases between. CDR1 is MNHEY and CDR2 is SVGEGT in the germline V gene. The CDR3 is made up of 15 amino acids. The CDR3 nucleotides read TGTGCCAGCAGTTATTCGGGAGAAAATTTCTACGAGCAGTACTTC. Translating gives CASSYSGENFYEQYF.

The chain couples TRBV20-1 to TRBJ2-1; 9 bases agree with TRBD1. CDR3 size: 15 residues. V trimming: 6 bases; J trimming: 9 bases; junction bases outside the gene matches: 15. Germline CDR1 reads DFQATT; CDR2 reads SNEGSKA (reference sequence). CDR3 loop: CSARGTGGSGIEQFF. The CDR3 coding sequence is TGCAGTGCCAGGGGTACAGGGGGCTCCGGTATTGAGCAGTTCTTC.

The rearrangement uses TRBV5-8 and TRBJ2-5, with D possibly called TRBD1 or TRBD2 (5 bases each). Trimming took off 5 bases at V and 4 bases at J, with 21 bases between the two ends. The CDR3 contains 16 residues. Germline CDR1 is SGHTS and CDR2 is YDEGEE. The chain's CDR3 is CASRNPAGTRGETQYF. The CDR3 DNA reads TGTGCCAGCAGAAACCCGGCAGGGACGAGAGGAGAGACCCAGTACTTC.